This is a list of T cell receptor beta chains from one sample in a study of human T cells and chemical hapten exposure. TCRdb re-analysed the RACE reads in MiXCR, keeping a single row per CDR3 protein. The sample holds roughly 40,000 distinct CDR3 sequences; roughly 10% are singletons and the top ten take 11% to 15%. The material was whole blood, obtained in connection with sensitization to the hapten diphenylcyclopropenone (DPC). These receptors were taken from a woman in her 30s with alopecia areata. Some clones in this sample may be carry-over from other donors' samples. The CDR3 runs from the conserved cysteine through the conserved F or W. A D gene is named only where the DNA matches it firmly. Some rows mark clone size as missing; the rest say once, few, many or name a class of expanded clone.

cdr3_nt: TGTGCCAGCAGTTTACCGGGGAACAATCAGCCCCAGCATTTT; cdr3_aa: CASSLPGNNQPQHF; v_call: TRBV27; j_call: TRBJ1-5; cdr3_length: 14; d_call: -; clone_size: many
cdr3_nt: TGTGCCAGCACCCTGGGACCCTACCCCAATGAGCAGTTCTTC; cdr3_aa: CASTLGPYPNEQFF; v_call: TRBV6-2/TRBV6-3; j_call: TRBJ2-1; cdr3_length: 14; d_call: -; clone_size: few
cdr3_nt: TGTGCCAGCAGCGCCTTTAGCGGGGGGGTAAACAATGAGCAGTTCTTC; cdr3_aa: CASSAFSGGVNNEQFF; v_call: TRBV7-3; j_call: TRBJ2-1; cdr3_length: 16; d_call: TRBD2; clone_size: many
cdr3_nt: TGTGCCAGCAGCTTCCAAGGACAAGGCACAGATACGCAGTATTTT; cdr3_aa: CASSFQGQGTDTQYF; v_call: TRBV7-2; j_call: TRBJ2-3; cdr3_length: 15; d_call: -; clone_size: -
cdr3_nt: TGTGCCAGCAGCCAAGCTTACGGGCAGCCCCAGCATTTT; cdr3_aa: CASSQAYGQPQHF; v_call: TRBV4-2; j_call: TRBJ1-5; cdr3_length: 13; d_call: -; clone_size: few
cdr3_nt: TGTGCCTGGAGTCGACTAGCAGGCCAAGAGACCCAGTACTTC; cdr3_aa: CAWSRLAGQETQYF; v_call: TRBV30; j_call: TRBJ2-5; cdr3_length: 14; d_call: TRBD2; clone_size: -
cdr3_nt: TGCGCCAGCACGGCGGGACAGGGGAACACTGAAGCTTTCTTT; cdr3_aa: CASTAGQGNTEAFF; v_call: TRBV5-1; j_call: TRBJ1-1; cdr3_length: 14; d_call: TRBD1; clone_size: many
cdr3_nt: TGTGCCAGTAGTATGAGGGGCACAGATACGCAGTATTTT; cdr3_aa: CASSMRGTDTQYF; v_call: TRBV19; j_call: TRBJ2-3; cdr3_length: 13; d_call: -; clone_size: -
cdr3_nt: TGCGCCAGCAGCCGCGGACAGGGGATTAATGAAAAACTGTTTTTT; cdr3_aa: CASSRGQGINEKLFF; v_call: TRBV4-3; j_call: TRBJ1-4; cdr3_length: 15; d_call: TRBD1; clone_size: -
cdr3_nt: TGTGCCAGCAGCACCTCAGACGGACAGGCCAGCGGTGAAAAACTGTTTTTT; cdr3_aa: CASSTSDGQASGEKLFF; v_call: TRBV9; j_call: TRBJ1-4; cdr3_length: 17; d_call: TRBD1; clone_size: -
cdr3_nt: TGTGCCAGCAGCTTAGAGACAGGGGGAAATTCACCCCTCCACTTT; cdr3_aa: CASSLETGGNSPLHF; v_call: TRBV7-9; j_call: TRBJ1-6; cdr3_length: 15; d_call: TRBD1; clone_size: few
cdr3_nt: TGTGCCAGCAGCGCGCGAGGGGCAGCATACAATGAGCAGTTCTTC; cdr3_aa: CASSARGAAYNEQFF; v_call: TRBV13; j_call: TRBJ2-1; cdr3_length: 15; d_call: -; clone_size: -
cdr3_nt: TGCGCCAGCAGCCCCGGACTAGCGGGGGGGCCTCGGAACACCGGGGAGCTGTTTTTT; cdr3_aa: CASSPGLAGGPRNTGELFF; v_call: TRBV5-1; j_call: TRBJ2-2; cdr3_length: 19; d_call: TRBD2; clone_size: few
cdr3_nt: TGTGCCAGCAGCTTATGGGGGGGCGAGGGCACTGAAGCTTTCTTT; cdr3_aa: CASSLWGGEGTEAFF; v_call: TRBV13; j_call: TRBJ1-1; cdr3_length: 15; d_call: -; clone_size: many
cdr3_nt: TGCAGCGTGAGGGACAGGGGGCTTAGCGGGGAGCTGTTTTTT; cdr3_aa: CSVRDRGLSGELFF; v_call: TRBV29-1; j_call: TRBJ2-2; cdr3_length: 14; d_call: TRBD1; clone_size: -
cdr3_nt: TGTGCCAGCAGCCGAGGTCAGGTCTTGAACACTGAAGCTTTCTTT; cdr3_aa: CASSRGQVLNTEAFF; v_call: TRBV27; j_call: TRBJ1-1; cdr3_length: 15; d_call: -; clone_size: many
cdr3_nt: TGCAGTGCTACTTGGACTACCTCCTACGAGCAGTACTTC; cdr3_aa: CSATWTTSYEQYF; v_call: TRBV20-1; j_call: TRBJ2-7; cdr3_length: 13; d_call: -; clone_size: few
cdr3_nt: TGTGCCAGCAGTGGGGGACAGGGCGGGCAAGAGACCCAGTACTTC; cdr3_aa: CASSGGQGGQETQYF; v_call: TRBV12-3/TRBV12-4; j_call: TRBJ2-5; cdr3_length: 15; d_call: TRBD1; clone_size: -
cdr3_nt: TGTGCCAGCAGCCCCGGGACAGGCATCTCCTACGAGCAGTACTTC; cdr3_aa: CASSPGTGISYEQYF; v_call: TRBV3-1; j_call: TRBJ2-7; cdr3_length: 15; d_call: TRBD1; clone_size: few
cdr3_nt: TGCAGTGCTACCGAGAACAGAAATCAGCCCCAGCATTTT; cdr3_aa: CSATENRNQPQHF; v_call: TRBV20-1; j_call: TRBJ1-5; cdr3_length: 13; d_call: -; clone_size: -
cdr3_nt: TGTGCCAGCAGTCCCCGACTCGGGACAGGAGAGACCCAGTACTTC; cdr3_aa: CASSPRLGTGETQYF; v_call: TRBV28; j_call: TRBJ2-5; cdr3_length: 15; d_call: TRBD1; clone_size: few
cdr3_nt: TGTGCCTGGGGGTTCGGGAGGGATACGCAGTATTTT; cdr3_aa: CAWGFGRDTQYF; v_call: TRBV30; j_call: TRBJ2-3; cdr3_length: 12; d_call: TRBD2; clone_size: few
cdr3_nt: TGTGCCAGCAGCTGGAACAGGAACACTGAAGCTTTCTTT; cdr3_aa: CASSWNRNTEAFF; v_call: TRBV11-3; j_call: TRBJ1-1; cdr3_length: 13; d_call: -; clone_size: few
cdr3_nt: TGTGCCTGGAGGCCCACGGGGGGGCCTAACTATGGCTACACCTTC; cdr3_aa: CAWRPTGGPNYGYTF; v_call: TRBV30; j_call: TRBJ1-2; cdr3_length: 15; d_call: -; clone_size: few
cdr3_nt: TGTGCCAGCAGTCGGGACGTCTCACATAATTCACCCCTCCACTTT; cdr3_aa: CASSRDVSHNSPLHF; v_call: TRBV7-2; j_call: TRBJ1-6; cdr3_length: 15; d_call: -; clone_size: many
cdr3_nt: TGTGCCAGCAGTCGGGATCCCGACACGGGACGCACTGAAGCTTTCTTT; cdr3_aa: CASSRDPDTGRTEAFF; v_call: TRBV6-5; j_call: TRBJ1-1; cdr3_length: 16; d_call: -; clone_size: many
cdr3_nt: TGTGCCAGCAGCCCTACATGGACTAACCAAGAGACCCAGTACTTC; cdr3_aa: CASSPTWTNQETQYF; v_call: TRBV7-8; j_call: TRBJ2-5; cdr3_length: 15; d_call: -; clone_size: -
cdr3_nt: TGTGCCAGCAGTTCCGGGAGGAGGGAAAAACTGTTTTTT; cdr3_aa: CASSSGRREKLFF; v_call: TRBV5-4; j_call: TRBJ1-4; cdr3_length: 13; d_call: -; clone_size: -
cdr3_nt: TGTGCCAGCAGCGCAGCAGGGGCGTTCGGCTACACCTTC; cdr3_aa: CASSAAGAFGYTF; v_call: TRBV14; j_call: TRBJ1-2; cdr3_length: 13; d_call: -; clone_size: few
cdr3_nt: TGTGCCAGCACAGCGGGGGCTCACAATGAGCAGTTCTTC; cdr3_aa: CASTAGAHNEQFF; v_call: TRBV9; j_call: TRBJ2-1; cdr3_length: 13; d_call: TRBD2; clone_size: -
cdr3_nt: TGCGCCAGCAGCTTGGTTTGGGCGGCTCCAGATACGCAGTATTTT; cdr3_aa: CASSLVWAAPDTQYF; v_call: TRBV5-1; j_call: TRBJ2-3; cdr3_length: 15; d_call: -; clone_size: few
cdr3_nt: TGTGCCAGCAGTTTACAGGCAGGGAGTCAGCCCCAGCATTTT; cdr3_aa: CASSLQAGSQPQHF; v_call: TRBV28; j_call: TRBJ1-5; cdr3_length: 14; d_call: -; clone_size: many
cdr3_nt: TGTGCCAGCAGCTTCACAGGGTACAATGAGCAGTTCTTC; cdr3_aa: CASSFTGYNEQFF; v_call: TRBV5-5; j_call: TRBJ2-1; cdr3_length: 13; d_call: -; clone_size: few
cdr3_nt: TGTGCCACCAGTGGTACAGGGGCCTCGAACACCGGGGAGCTGTTTTTT; cdr3_aa: CATSGTGASNTGELFF; v_call: TRBV24-1; j_call: TRBJ2-2; cdr3_length: 16; d_call: TRBD1; clone_size: few
cdr3_nt: TGTGCCAGCAGTGGGACGGACCCTCCTAACTATGGCTACACCTTC; cdr3_aa: CASSGTDPPNYGYTF; v_call: TRBV28; j_call: TRBJ1-2; cdr3_length: 15; d_call: -; clone_size: -
cdr3_nt: TGTGCCAGCAGCTCCCGTACCGGATCCAGATCTACTGAAGCTTTCTTT; cdr3_aa: CASSSRTGSRSTEAFF; v_call: TRBV7-2; j_call: TRBJ1-1; cdr3_length: 16; d_call: -; clone_size: many
cdr3_nt: TGTGCCAGCAGTTTATCCCGGGACAGCGATCCTTTAGCCAAAAACATTCAGTACTTC; cdr3_aa: CASSLSRDSDPLAKNIQYF; v_call: TRBV27; j_call: TRBJ2-4; cdr3_length: 19; d_call: TRBD1; clone_size: few
cdr3_nt: TGTGCCAGCAGCGTAGGAACAGGGGGGCCGAATGAGCAGTTCTTC; cdr3_aa: CASSVGTGGPNEQFF; v_call: TRBV9; j_call: TRBJ2-1; cdr3_length: 15; d_call: TRBD1; clone_size: few
cdr3_nt: TGTGCCAGCAGTTTTAACGGCGGGTGGTCACCCCTCCACTTT; cdr3_aa: CASSFNGGWSPLHF; v_call: TRBV28; j_call: TRBJ1-6; cdr3_length: 14; d_call: -; clone_size: few
cdr3_nt: TGTGCCAGCAGCGTCATGAGGGGCTCTAATGAAAAACTGTTTTTT; cdr3_aa: CASSVMRGSNEKLFF; v_call: TRBV7-9; j_call: TRBJ1-4; cdr3_length: 15; d_call: -; clone_size: -